The 10 T cell receptor beta chains in this list originate from one sample, sequenced in a study of blood T cell repertoires in COVID-19. The assay was immunoSEQ multiplex PCR, and TCRdb's table has in-frame clones only and misses some. The top ten hold around 1.8% of the sample, which has about 140,000 clones, roughly three quarters seen once. Sequenced material: peripheral blood. The receptors stem from a woman aged 60-75 years with acute or convalescent COVID-19.

V and J are TRBV7-9 and TRBJ2-7; D may be TRBD2 (6 bases). The CDR3 extends over 15 amino acids. Trimming took off 5 bases at V and 2 bases at J, with 16 bases between the two ends. From germline, CDR1 is SEHNR and CDR2 FQNEAQ (reference sequence). The DNA for the CDR3 is TGTGCCAGCAGCCACCCTGCGGGAATCACCTACGAGCAGTACTTC. Translating it yields CASSHPAGITYEQYF.

The chain uses TRBV10-3 and TRBJ2-1, with 7 bases aligning to TRBD2. From germline, CDR1 is ENHRY and CDR2 SYGVKD. The CDR3 extends over 13 amino acids. DNA of the CDR3: TGTGCGTCTAGGGAGGCTAGCGGCAATGAGCAGTTCTTC. Translation gives CASREASGNEQFF.

The chain is built from TRBV18 and TRBJ1-1, with no clear D. Trimming removed 2 bases at V and 1 base at J, with 8 bases between. This CDR3 comprises 14 residues. Germline CDR1 is KGHSH and CDR2 is LQKENI. CDR3 sequence: CASSPKAGNTEAFF. In DNA form, the CDR3 reads TGTGCCAGCTCACCAAAGGCAGGGAACACTGAAGCTTTCTTT.

This clone was seen repeatedly, ten times or more. This chain links TRBV2 with TRBJ2-1; 7 nucleotides agree with TRBD2. This CDR3 is 16 amino acids long. V dropped 0 bases and J dropped 7; count of bases not matched to a gene: 9. CDR1 and CDR2 from the germline V gene are SNHLY and FYNNEI. Here the CDR3 reads CASSEARGLIGNEQFF. In DNA, the CDR3 is TGTGCCAGCAGTGAAGCGAGGGGACTAATAGGGAATGAGCAGTTCTTC. The full variable domain, with the rest looked up from reference TRBV2 and TRBJ2-1, is EPEVTQTPSHQVTQMGQEVILRCVPISNHLYFYWYRQILGQKVEFLVSFYNNEISEKSEIFDDQFSVERPDGSNFTLKIRSTKLEDSAMYFCASSEARGLIGNEQFFGPGTRLTVL.

The chain links TRBV5-4 to TRBJ2-1; 9 bases fit TRBD2. This CDR3 comprises 15 residues. V gave up 0 bases and J gave up 5 bases; unmatched junction bases: 3. Germline V gene sequence: CDR1 SGHNT, CDR2 YYREEE (reference sequence). The CDR3, as DNA: TGTGCCAGCAGCTTGGGGGGACTAGCCGACAATGAGCAGTTCTTC. Encoded protein: CASSLGGLADNEQFF.

This chain links TRBV19 with TRBJ1-2; possibly TRBD1 for D (6 bases). V dropped 7 bases and J dropped 6 bases, with 21 bases sitting between them. In germline, CDR1 is LNHDA, CDR2 SQIVND (reference sequence). There are 15 residues in the CDR3. CDR3 residues: CASTDGRGRLDGYTF. CDR3 sequence (DNA): TGTGCCAGTACGGATGGCAGGGGCCGGCTGGATGGCTACACCTTC.

The chain joins TRBV3-1 (or the pseudogene TRBV3-2) to TRBJ2-5, with D possibly TRBD2 on 6 matching bases. This CDR3 contains 15 residues. V was clipped by 4 bases and J by 3 bases, with 15 bases between them. Germline V gives CDR1 LGHDT, CDR2 YNNKEL (reference sequence). CDR3 region: CASSPQGGGKETQYF. In DNA form, the CDR3 reads TGTGCCAGCAGCCCCCAAGGAGGAGGGAAAGAGACCCAGTACTTC.

The chain joins TRBV10-2 to TRBJ1-1, with D possibly matching TRBD1 (5 bases). Trimming shortened V by 4 bases and J by 1 base, and 10 bases separated the two germline ends. CDR3 length equals 14 residues. The V gene's germline CDR1 is WSHSY and CDR2 SAAADI. This CDR3 reads CASSARQWNTEAFF. The CDR3 region has the DNA TGCGCCAGCAGTGCACGACAGTGGAACACTGAAGCTTTCTTT.

The gene calls are TRBV5-4 and TRBJ2-2, with a weak D call TRBD1 (5 bases). CDR1 and CDR2 from the germline V gene are SGHNT and YYREEE (reference sequence). There are 14 residues in the CDR3. V lost 1 base to trimming and J lost 6 bases, with 10 bases between them. The CDR3 DNA is TGTGCCAGCAGCTTGCCGGCGACAGCCGGGGAGCTGTTTTTT. Amino acids: CASSLPATAGELFF.

The chain uses TRBV27 and TRBJ2-7; 7 bases line up with TRBD1. V lost 5 bases, J lost 3 bases, and 19 bases stayed unmatched. The CDR3 totals 18 residues. Germline-derived CDR1 and CDR2 are MNHEY and SMNVEV (reference sequence). The CDR3 loop is CASSPYPPTTGRVYEQYF. CDR3 in DNA: TGTGCCAGCAGTCCTTATCCACCCACGACAGGGAGAGTCTACGAGCAGTACTTC.